The next 4 T cell receptor beta chains were all read from a single sample in a study of Graves' ophthalmopathy and Graves' hyperthyroidism (dated by TCRdb to 2016 to 2018). The sequencer listed for this sample is Illumina HiSeq 2000. For repertoire sequencing, the TCR beta CDR3 regions were amplified from RNA transcripts. The first round was an RT-PCR using HTBI primers with the Qiagen OneStep RT-PCR kit, and this first round was followed by a second-round multiplex PCR, then size selection and purification. Using fastp trimming at Q25 and MiXCR clonotype assembly, TCRdb reanalyzed the public sequencing data and kept in-frame beta chains. Every CDR3 protein is listed once, alongside the most common genes and DNA of its rows. The sample table shows more than 300,000 distinct CDR3 sequences, and about a sixth are seen once. The top ten clonotypes cover roughly 2.6% of the sample. Sequenced material: peripheral blood. The receptor set was obtained from an adult woman with stable Graves' hyperthyroidism.

This clonotype was seen at least ten times. The chain combines TRBV12-3 or TRBV12-4 with TRBJ1-5; a weak D match, TRBD1 (6 bases). Trimming cost V 6 bases and J 5 bases, with 11 bases left between them. The length of the CDR3 is 13 residues. The CDR3 DNA sequence: TGTGCCAGCAGCCCTGACAGGCATCAGCCCCAGCATTTT. It is translated as CASSPDRHQPQHF.

This clonotype occurred many times. The chain joins TRBV28 to TRBJ1-2, with 9 bases identical to TRBD1. The trim removed 6 bases at V and 1 base at J, leaving 6 bases unmatched. The CDR3 length is 15 residues. The germline V gene encodes CDR1 MDHEN and CDR2 SYDVKM. In nucleotides, the CDR3 is TGTGCCAGCAGCATTCCGGGACAGGGTAACTATGGCTACACCTTC. It translates to CASSIPGQGNYGYTF.

This clonotype has a count of ten or more. This chain joins TRBV6-2 or TRBV6-3 and TRBJ2-2, with 10 bases fitting TRBD1. The CDR3 totals 16 residues. Unmatched junction bases numbered 4, after V lost 3 bases and J lost 3 bases. Germline V gene data show CDR1 as MNHEY and CDR2 as SVGEGT. In nucleotides, the CDR3 is TGTGCCAGCAGTTATCCGGGGACAGGGGACACCGGGGAGCTGTTTTTT. Protein: CASSYPGTGDTGELFF.

The V and J genes are TRBV20-1 and TRBJ2-7; the D gene is possibly TRBD2 (5 bases). Deletions cut 5 bases from V and 3 bases from J, with 23 bases between. This CDR3 contains 16 residues. The germline V gene encodes CDR1 DFQATT and CDR2 SNEGSKA (reference sequence). The CDR3 nucleotides are TGCAGTGCTGCTCAGCTTCGAGGGCCCTCCCTCTACGAGCAGTACTTC. Encoded protein: CSAAQLRGPSLYEQYF.